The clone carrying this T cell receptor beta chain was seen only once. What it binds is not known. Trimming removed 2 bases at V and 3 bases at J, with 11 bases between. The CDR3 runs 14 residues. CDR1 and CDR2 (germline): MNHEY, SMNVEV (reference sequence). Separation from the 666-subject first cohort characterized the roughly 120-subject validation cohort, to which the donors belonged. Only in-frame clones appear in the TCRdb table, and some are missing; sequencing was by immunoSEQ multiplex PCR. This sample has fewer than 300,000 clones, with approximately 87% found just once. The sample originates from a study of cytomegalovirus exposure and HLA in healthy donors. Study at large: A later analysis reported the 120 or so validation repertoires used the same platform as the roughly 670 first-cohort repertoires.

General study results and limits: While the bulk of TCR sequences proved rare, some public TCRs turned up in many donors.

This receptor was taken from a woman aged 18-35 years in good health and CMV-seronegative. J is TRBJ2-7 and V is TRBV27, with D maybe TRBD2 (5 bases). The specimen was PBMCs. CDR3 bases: TGTGCCAGCAGTTTAATGGCGGGCCTCTACGAGCAGTACTTC. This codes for CASSLMAGLYEQYF.